These 2 T cell receptor beta chains share one sample of origin, sequenced in a study of cytomegalovirus exposure and HLA in healthy donors. Both 60 Vbeta primers and 13 Jbeta primers went into the PCR. Here immunoSEQ multiplex PCR was the method, and the copy in TCRdb shows in-frame clones only, minus some. Among approximately 120,000 clones, over 70% were seen once, and the ten largest hold roughly 4%. Sequenced sample: PBMCs. These receptors all come from a man between 18 and 29 years old in good health and CMV-seropositive.

The CDR3 is CASSLGRAGQGAGKLFF. CDR3 in DNA: TGTGCCAGCAGCTTAGGACGGGCGGGACAGGGAGCCGGAAAACTGTTTTTT. The chain has TRBV7-2 and TRBJ1-4; TRBD1 matches at 9 bases. The length of the CDR3 is 17 residues. J was trimmed by 10 bases and V by 1 base; bases with no gene match: 13. CDR1 is SGHTA, CDR2 FQGNSA, per germline.

The chain employs TRBV7-2 and TRBJ1-2, with a weak D call TRBD1 (6 bases). Per germline, CDR1 SGHTA and CDR2 FQGNSA. V lost 5 bases and J 7 bases, leaving 23 bases between the germline ends. This CDR3 has 16 amino acids. In DNA, the CDR3 is TGTGCCAGCAGCCGAGGCCCAGGGGACGTACTTCGTGGCTACACCTTC. Amino acids: CASSRGPGDVLRGYTF.